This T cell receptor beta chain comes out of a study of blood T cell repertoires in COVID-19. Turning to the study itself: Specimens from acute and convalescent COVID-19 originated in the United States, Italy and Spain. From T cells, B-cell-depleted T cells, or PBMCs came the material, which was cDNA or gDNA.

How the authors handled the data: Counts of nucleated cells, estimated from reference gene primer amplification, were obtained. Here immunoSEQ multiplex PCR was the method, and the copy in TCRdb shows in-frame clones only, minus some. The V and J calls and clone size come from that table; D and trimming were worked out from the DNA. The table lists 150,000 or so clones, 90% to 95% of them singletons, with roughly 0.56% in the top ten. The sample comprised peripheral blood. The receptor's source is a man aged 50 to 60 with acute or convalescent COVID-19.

The CDR3 DNA sequence: TGTGCCAGTACGGCCCTCAGAGGCCCAGATACGCAGTATTTT. It encodes CASTALRGPDTQYF. J is TRBJ2-3 and V is TRBV19, with no clear D. The CDR3 has 14 amino acids. From germline, CDR1 is LNHDA and CDR2 SQIVND (reference sequence). Trimming stripped 7 bases from V and 4 bases from J, with 15 bases between.